Listed below are T cell receptor beta chains from one sample, sequenced in a study of beta chain features in type 1 diabetes. Only in-frame clones appear in the TCRdb table, and some are missing; sequencing was by immunoSEQ multiplex PCR. The table has 250,000 to 400,000 clones, 14% seen once; the top ten hold around 7%. The sample taken for sequencing was central memory CD4+ T cells from blood. Receptors were obtained from a man younger than 40 in good health. CDR3s include the opening cysteine and the closing phenylalanine or tryptophan. Fields, in order: V gene, D gene, clone size, J gene, CDR3 DNA, CDR3 protein. The D gene is left open where the match is weak. Clone size is stated in some rows and not others, as once, few, many or a class when expanded.

TRBV5-1,NA,few,TRBJ1-2,TGCGCCAGCACTGTAGCCGTGGGGGCCGGGTATGGCTACACCTTC,CASTVAVGAGYGYTF
TRBV30,TRBD2,few,TRBJ2-5,TGTGCCTGGAGTGTACCGACTAGCGGGAGGGGGGAGACCCAGTACTTC,CAWSVPTSGRGETQYF
TRBV7-9,NA,NA,TRBJ1-6,TGTGCCAGCAGCTTAGACCAGGGGAGTTCACCCCTCCACTTT,CASSLDQGSSPLHF
TRBV4-1,NA,NA,TRBJ1-5,TGCGCCAGCAGCCAAGAGGGGGGGAGGGATCAGCCCCAGCATTTT,CASSQEGGRDQPQHF
TRBV6-5,NA,few,TRBJ1-2,TGTGCCAGCAGTTACTCCCAGGGGAGTGGCTACACCTTC,CASSYSQGSGYTF
TRBV18,NA,few,TRBJ1-2,TGTGCCAGCTCACCCCTTGGGGGGGGCTACACCTTC,CASSPLGGGYTF
TRBV27,NA,few,TRBJ1-5,TGTGCCAGCAGTGGGAATAGCAATCAGCCCCAGCATTTT,CASSGNSNQPQHF
TRBV27,TRBD2,NA,TRBJ2-7,TGTGCCAGCAGTTTACAGGGAGGGTCCTCCTACGAGCAGTACTTC,CASSLQGGSSYEQYF
TRBV11-3,TRBD1,few,TRBJ2-7,TGTGCCAGCAGCTTAGACGGACAGGGGGCGGAGGAGCAGTACTTC,CASSLDGQGAEEQYF
TRBV19,NA,NA,TRBJ1-1,TGTGCCAGTTGTAGGGGACCTGAAGCTTTCTTT,CASCRGPEAFF
TRBV7-2,NA,NA,TRBJ2-1,TGTGCCAGCAGCTTTATCCGGCTCCACAATGAGCAGTTCTTC,CASSFIRLHNEQFF
TRBV4-3,NA,NA,TRBJ2-1,TGCGCCAGCAGCCCCAAGGAGTCGAGTGAGCAGTTCTTC,CASSPKESSEQFF
TRBV29-1,NA,few,TRBJ1-4,TGCAGCGCCTCCAACCTGGGGGGGGAAAAACTGTTTTTT,CSASNLGGEKLFF
TRBV19,TRBD1,NA,TRBJ2-1,TGTGCCAGTAGTTCGGACAGGAGCTCCTACAATGAGCAGTTCTTC,CASSSDRSSYNEQFF
TRBV19,NA,few,TRBJ1-5,TGTGCCAGTAGTACGCGCAATCAGCCCCAGCATTTT,CASSTRNQPQHF
TRBV7-9,NA,few,TRBJ1-2,TGTGCCAGCACCCAGCAGGGGCAGGAGGGCTACACCTTC,CASTQQGQEGYTF
TRBV27,NA,NA,TRBJ1-1,TGTGCCAGCAGTTCCGGGACGGACACTGAAGCTTTCTTT,CASSSGTDTEAFF
TRBV5-5,NA,NA,TRBJ2-6,TGTGCCAGCAGCTTGGCTGGGGCCAACGTCCTGACTTTC,CASSLAGANVLTF
TRBV6-5,NA,few,TRBJ2-7,TGTGCCAGCAAGCTGGATGGATCCTCGACCTACGAGCAGTACTTC,CASKLDGSSTYEQYF
TRBV7-2,NA,NA,TRBJ1-1,TGTGCCAGCAGCTTATCCCTGGCAAACGCTGAAGCTTTCTTT,CASSLSLANAEAFF
TRBV5-4,NA,NA,TRBJ1-1,TGTGCCAGCAGCTTGGCCGGGGGGGACACTGAAGCTTTCTTT,CASSLAGGDTEAFF
TRBV6-1,NA,NA,TRBJ2-2,TGTGCCAGCAGTGAATTTAAGGGACCCGGGGAGCTGTTTTTT,CASSEFKGPGELFF
TRBV27,TRBD2,few,TRBJ2-3,TGTGCCAGCAGTCCGGGACTAGGGAGCACAGATACGCAGTATTTT,CASSPGLGSTDTQYF
TRBV7-9,TRBD2,NA,TRBJ2-3,TGTGCCAGCAGCTTTCAGACGGGAGGGATAAGCACAGATACGCAGTATTTT,CASSFQTGGISTDTQYF
TRBV7-2,TRBD1,few,TRBJ2-7,TGTGCCAGCAGCTTGGGACAGGCGGCCTACGAGCAGTACTTC,CASSLGQAAYEQYF
TRBV10-3,TRBD2,many,TRBJ2-1,TGTGCCATCAGTCCCAGGGAGGGTGAGCAGTTCTTC,CAISPREGEQFF
TRBV10-3,NA,few,TRBJ1-4,TGTGCCATCAGTGAGCACAGCCTCGCAACTAATGAAAAACTGTTTTTT,CAISEHSLATNEKLFF
TRBV18,NA,many,TRBJ2-5,TGTGCCAGCTCACACAGCTCCAGCTGGGGAGAGACCCAGTACTTC,CASSHSSSWGETQYF
TRBV2,TRBD1,NA,TRBJ1-5,TGTGCCAGCAGTGAATCGCCAGGGGGCTATGTTCAGCCCCAGCATTTT,CASSESPGGYVQPQHF
TRBV7-2,NA,few,TRBJ2-5,TGTGCCAGCAGCTTAGAGAGAGAGACCCAGTACTTC,CASSLERETQYF
TRBV7-7,TRBD2,few,TRBJ2-1,TGTGCCAGCAGCCGTTACGGGGGGAACGGCAATGAGCAGTTCTTC,CASSRYGGNGNEQFF
TRBV7-2,TRBD1,many,TRBJ2-3,TGTGCCAGCAGCCCGGGACAGGGAGGCGCAGATACGCAGTATTTT,CASSPGQGGADTQYF
TRBV5-1,TRBD1,few,TRBJ2-1,TGCGCCAGCAGCTTGGGCGGGACAGGGATTGGAAATGAGCAGTTCTTC,CASSLGGTGIGNEQFF
TRBV14,NA,NA,TRBJ1-6,TGTGCCAGCAGCCCGTACCATAATTCACCCCTCCACTTT,CASSPYHNSPLHF
TRBV4-3,NA,few,TRBJ1-4,TGCGCCAGCAGCCAAGAGATGAGGGGAGGTCGTGAAAAACTGTTTTTT,CASSQEMRGGREKLFF
TRBV11-3,NA,few,TRBJ1-1,TGTGCCAGCAGCTTAAAAGGAGGGTATACTGAAGCTTTCTTT,CASSLKGGYTEAFF
TRBV9,TRBD2,NA,TRBJ2-1,TGTGCCAGCAGCGTAGAAAGCGGGGGGCCCTACAATGAGCAGTTCTTC,CASSVESGGPYNEQFF
TRBV11-2,NA,many,TRBJ2-1,TGTGCCAGCAGCTTATCACCCGACCCTAGGTACAATGAGCAGTTCTTC,CASSLSPDPRYNEQFF
TRBV6-5,NA,NA,TRBJ2-5,TGTGCCAGCAGTATTAAAGAGACCCAGTACTTC,CASSIKETQYF
TRBV6-1,TRBD2,few,TRBJ2-5,TGTGCCAGCAGTGACCCGGGACTACCTAAAGAGACCCAGTACTTC,CASSDPGLPKETQYF
TRBV6-1,NA,NA,TRBJ1-6,TGTGCCAGCAGTTTGAAGGCCAAGAGTTCACCCCTCCACTTT,CASSLKAKSSPLHF
TRBV4-3,NA,NA,TRBJ1-5,TGCGCCAGCAGCCAAGGACAGATCAATCAGCCCCAGCATTTT,CASSQGQINQPQHF
TRBV28,TRBD2,NA,TRBJ2-3,TGTGCCAGCAGTTTACTCGGGACTAGCGGGATAAACACAGATACGCAGTATTTT,CASSLLGTSGINTDTQYF
TRBV14,NA,few,TRBJ2-1,TGTGCCAGCAGCCAAGATGGGAAGAGGCTCAGGGGTTATGAGCAGTTCTTC,CASSQDGKRLRGYEQFF
TRBV4-3,TRBD2,few,TRBJ2-1,TGCGCCAGCAGCCAAGAACCGGGGGGAGGTCTTGAGCAGTTCTTC,CASSQEPGGGLEQFF
TRBV30,TRBD2,few,TRBJ2-1,TGTGCCTGGAGCTCGGGACTAGCGGGATATAATGAGCAGTTCTTC,CAWSSGLAGYNEQFF
TRBV7-8,NA,few,TRBJ1-5,TGTGCCAGCAGCTTAGTGTCCGCTTATAGCAATCAGCCCCAGCATTTT,CASSLVSAYSNQPQHF
TRBV9,NA,NA,TRBJ1-2,TGTGCCAGCAGCGTAGGCGGACTGGGCGGCTACACCTTC,CASSVGGLGGYTF
TRBV6-6,NA,NA,TRBJ2-1,TGTGCCAGCGCCAAGAGACTAGGCAATGAGCAGTTCTTC,CASAKRLGNEQFF
TRBV5-4,TRBD2,few,TRBJ2-2,TGTGCCAGCAGCTTGTCTAGCGGGAACACCGGGGAGCTGTTTTTT,CASSLSSGNTGELFF
TRBV6-6,NA,many,TRBJ2-3,TGTGCCAGCAGTACCCGAGATACGCAGTATTTT,CASSTRDTQYF
TRBV11-2,NA,few,TRBJ2-6,TGTGCCAGCTGCCCTTCTGGGGCCAACGTCCTGACTTTC,CASCPSGANVLTF
TRBV21-1,NA,NA,TRBJ1-5,TGTGCCAGCAGCACGGGTAGCAATCAGCCCCAGCATTTT,CASSTGSNQPQHF
TRBV7-8,TRBD1,few,TRBJ1-1,TGTGCCAGCAGCTTACGGGGGACAGGGAACACTGAAGCTTTCTTT,CASSLRGTGNTEAFF
TRBV2,NA,few,TRBJ1-2,TGTGCCAGCAGTGAACAACCAAACTATGGCTACACCTTC,CASSEQPNYGYTF
TRBV5-1,NA,NA,TRBJ1-2,TGCGCCAGCAGCCTCAGGGGAGGCTACACCTTC,CASSLRGGYTF